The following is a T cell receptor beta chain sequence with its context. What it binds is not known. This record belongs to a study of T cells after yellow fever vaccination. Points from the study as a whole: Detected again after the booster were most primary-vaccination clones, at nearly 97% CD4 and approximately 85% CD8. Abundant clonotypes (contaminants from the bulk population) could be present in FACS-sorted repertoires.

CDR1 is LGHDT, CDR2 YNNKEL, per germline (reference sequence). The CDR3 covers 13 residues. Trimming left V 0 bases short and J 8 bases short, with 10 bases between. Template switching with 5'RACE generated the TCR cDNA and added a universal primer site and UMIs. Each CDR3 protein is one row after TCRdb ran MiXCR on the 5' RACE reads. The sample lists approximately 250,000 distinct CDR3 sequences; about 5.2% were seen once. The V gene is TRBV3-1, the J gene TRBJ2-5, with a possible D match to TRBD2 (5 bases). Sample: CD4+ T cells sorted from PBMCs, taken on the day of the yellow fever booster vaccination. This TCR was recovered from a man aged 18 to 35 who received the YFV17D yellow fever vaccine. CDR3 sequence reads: CASSQDRAGTQYF. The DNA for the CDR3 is TGTGCCAGCAGCCAAGATCGGGCGGGTACCCAGTACTTC.